The 14 T cell receptor beta chains reported below all come from one sample, sequenced in a study of blood T cell repertoires in COVID-19. Sequencing was performed with immunoSEQ multiplex PCR; in TCRdb, only in-frame clones are kept and a portion is missing. Of approximately 260,000 clones listed, around 85% are singletons. Input material: peripheral blood. The receptors shown here come from a woman between 40 and 55 years old with active or convalescent COVID-19.

The rearrangement joins TRBV18 to TRBJ1-5, with TRBD1 matching over 12 bases. Trimming removed 3 bases from V and 9 bases from J; junction bases left unmatched: 3. Per germline, CDR1 KGHSH and CDR2 LQKENI. The CDR3 is 14 residues long. CDR3 loop: CASSPGTGGPPQHF. CDR3 bases: TGTGCCAGCTCACCCGGGACAGGGGGCCCGCCCCAGCATTTT.

This chain uses TRBV25-1 with TRBJ1-1; D is unresolved. The V end lost 0 bases, the J end lost 0 bases, and 2 bases lay between the germline ends. Germline-derived CDR1 and CDR2 are MGHDK and SYGVNS. This CDR3 region has 13 residues. CDR3 sequence: CASSEYVNTEAFF. The CDR3 DNA is TGTGCCAGCAGTGAATACGTGAACACTGAAGCTTTCTTT.

The chain is built from TRBV19 and TRBJ2-7, with TRBD2 matching 12 bases. The CDR3 has 16 amino acids. Germline CDR1 is LNHDA and CDR2 is SQIVND (reference sequence). V gave up 2 bases and J gave up 2 bases; unmatched junction bases: 4. This CDR3 reads CASSISGLAGTYEQYF. The DNA for the CDR3 is TGTGCCAGTAGTATATCCGGACTAGCGGGGACCTACGAGCAGTACTTC.

The chain recombines TRBV15 with TRBJ1-2; D remains unclear. V was shortened by 0 bases and J by 4 bases, with 9 bases between the two germline ends. This CDR3 is 14 amino acids long. Germline V gene data show CDR1 as LNHNV and CDR2 as YYDKDF (reference sequence). The CDR3 DNA follows: TGTGCCACCAGCAGAGATAGTCTCGCCTATGGCTACACCTTC. Translated: CATSRDSLAYGYTF. Supplemented by reference TRBV15 and TRBJ1-2, the full variable domain reads DAMVIQNPRYQVTQFGKPVTLSCSQTLNHNVMYWYQQKSSQAPKLLFHYYDKDFNNEADTPDNFQSRRPNTSFCFLDIRSPGLGDTAMYLCATSRDSLAYGYTFGSGTRLTVV.

This chain uses TRBV7-2 with TRBJ1-1, with TRBD1 as a possible D gene (5 bases). The V and J ends lost 1 base and 4 bases respectively, with 7 bases between them. Germline assignment: CDR1 SGHTA and CDR2 FQGNSA. The length of the CDR3 is 13 residues. The DNA of the CDR3 is TGTGCCAGCAGCTTAGGGGGGGGCACTGAAGCTTTCTTT. Amino acid sequence: CASSLGGGTEAFF.

This clone was recorded once. The gene calls are TRBV28 and TRBJ2-2; TRBD1 matches 8 bases. With V trimmed by 6 bases and J by 4 bases, 10 bases remained unmatched. CDR3 length: 16 residues. CDR1 and CDR2 (germline): MDHEN, SYDVKM. The CDR3 region is CASRPGQGMGTGELFF. The CDR3 DNA reads as TGTGCCAGCAGGCCAGGACAGGGAATGGGCACCGGGGAGCTGTTTTTT.

The V gene is TRBV19, the J gene TRBJ1-1; tentative D call: TRBD1 (5 bases). The CDR3 has 16 amino acids. Germline CDR1 is LNHDA and CDR2 is SQIVND (reference sequence). V lost 7 bases and J 1 base, leaving 19 bases between the germline ends. CDR3 amino acids: CASTPGVRTKNTEAFF. CDR3 nucleotide sequence: TGTGCCAGTACCCCGGGGGTTCGGACAAAGAACACTGAAGCTTTCTTT. The full variable domain, its missing parts supplied by reference TRBV19 and TRBJ1-1, is DGGITQSPKYLFRKEGQNVTLSCEQNLNHDAMYWYRQDPGQGLRLIYYSQIVNDFQKGDIAEGYSVSREKKESFPLTVTSAQKNPTAFYLCASTPGVRTKNTEAFFGQGTRLTVV.

This clone showed up just a few times. DNA of the CDR3: TGTGCCACCTCTCGGGGGGAGTCACCCCTCCACTTT. It codes for CATSRGESPLHF. This chain uses TRBV12-3 or TRBV12-4 with TRBJ1-6; weak D call: TRBD1 (5 bases). V was trimmed by 10 bases and J by 10 bases, leaving 14 bases between them. The CDR3 sequence is 12 residues long.

This clone was seen a few times. The gene calls are TRBV30 and TRBJ1-6, with a weak D call TRBD1 (6 bases). V was trimmed by 1 base and J by 5 bases, leaving 12 bases between them. The germline gives CDR1 GTSNPN, CDR2 SVGIG (reference sequence). The CDR3 is 15 residues long. In DNA form, the CDR3 reads TGTGCCTGGAGTGCCGACGGACAGCATAATTCACCCCTCCACTTT. It translates to CAWSADGQHNSPLHF.

Notes on this clone: Different DNA sequences within this sample yield the same CDR3. The V gene is TRBV5-1, the J gene TRBJ1-1; 8 bases are shared with TRBD1. Trimming cost V 3 bases and J 1 base; bases outside gene matches: 2. CDR1 is SGHRS and CDR2 is YFSETQ in the germline V gene. This CDR3 contains 14 residues. The CDR3 reads CASSSGTGNTEAFF. The CDR3 nucleotides are TGCGCCAGCAGCTCCGGGACAGGGAACACTGAAGCTTTCTTT.

Notes on this clone: Other DNA sequences within the sample encode an identical CDR3. The chain couples TRBV24-1 to TRBJ2-2, with D hard to call. The CDR3 extends over 14 amino acids. V lost 1 base to trimming and J lost 6 bases, with 8 bases between them. Looked up from germline, CDR1 is KGHDR and CDR2 is SFDVKD. The CDR3 sequence: CATSDFSSAGELFF. The CDR3 bases are TGTGCCACCAGTGATTTCTCGAGCGCCGGGGAGCTGTTTTTT.

The chain joins TRBV11-2 to TRBJ2-5; 10 bases fit TRBD1. The V segment lost 5 bases and the J segment 5 bases; nucleotides outside the gene matches: 8. Germline assignment: CDR1 SGHAT and CDR2 FQNNGV. The CDR3 totals 15 residues. The CDR3 spells CASSPGQGIWETQYF. The DNA for the CDR3 is TGTGCCAGCAGCCCGGGACAGGGGATCTGGGAGACCCAGTACTTC.

The chain employs TRBV7-5 and TRBJ2-7; the table's D call, TRBD2, has no DNA check behind it. TRBV7-5 is a pseudogene locus. The CDR3 has 17 amino acids. The CDR3 here is CVRSLIPMRGGSYEQYV. CDR3 sequence (DNA): TGTGTCAGAAGCTTAATTCCTATGCGGGGGGGCTCCTACGAGCAGTACGTC.

V and J are TRBV11-2 and TRBJ2-7; 10 bases fit TRBD1. This CDR3 comprises 12 residues. Germline V gene lookup returns CDR1 SGHAT and CDR2 FQNNGV. The J segment lost 7 bases and the V segment lost 9 bases, leaving 6 bases of the junction unmatched. Written as DNA, the CDR3 is TGTGCCAGTAGGGACAGGGGTTATGAGCAGTACGTC. Its protein product is CASRDRGYEQYV.